This TCR beta chain was identified in a study of tumor-infiltrating lymphocytes in glioblastoma multiforme. A remark on this clonotype: What it binds is unknown.

TCR beta libraries were built from RNA through three nested multiplex PCR rounds using modified ARM-PCR. Input was 0.45 to 0.5 ug total RNA, reverse-transcribed with a C-beta primer. These TCRB libraries lack any described unique molecular identifiers. TCRdb independently ran MiXCR on the multiplex PCR reads; one entry per CDR3 protein. The table shows about 8,400 distinct CDR3 sequences, with around 74% occurring only once. CDR1 SGHAT and CDR2 FQNNGV come from the germline V gene. Deletions cut 0 bases from V and 7 bases from J, with 10 bases between. This CDR3 is built from 13 residues. Whole-study findings and limits: Only one glioblastoma patient had TCR and mutation analysis. The T cells in this sample were not sorted into functional subsets.

The origin of this receptor is a male donor with glioblastoma. The sample was brain tumor tissue. This chain links TRBV11-2 with TRBJ2-7; no definite D call. The CDR3 sequence is CASSLEAGCEQYF. The CDR3 coding sequence is TGTGCCAGCAGCTTAGAAGCCGGATGTGAGCAGTACTTC.